These T cell receptor beta chains were read from a single sample in a study of T cells in Graves' hyperthyroidism and ophthalmopathy. TCRdb itself ran the multiplex PCR reads through MiXCR, one entry per CDR3 protein. This repertoire shows more than 350,000 distinct CDR3 sequences, 15% to 20% found once; its top ten account for approximately 30%. The sample was blood. The origin of the receptors is a woman in her 30s with Graves' hyperthyroidism that later progressed to Graves' ophthalmopathy. Each CDR3 is given without its conserved first and last residue.

length | V | CDR3
13 | TRBV29-1 | SVEHYRQGVYEQF
12 | TRBV2 | ASAGQAAYQPQH
10 | TRBV10-3 | AISIRGTEAF
14 | TRBV3-1 | ASSQEYRRLGQPQH
13 | TRBV20-1 | SARDGRQGEETQY
13 | TRBV5-1 | ASRRGQGYTGELF
12 | TRBV12-3/TRBV12-4 | ASSLAVNTGELF
10 | TRBV25-1 | ASSDFNNEQF
13 | TRBV5-1 | ASSPHDRGTTEAF
15 | TRBV19 | ASSTWDGSSGANVLT
12 | TRBV10-3 | AISHSLSSYEQY
13 | TRBV2 | ASSGGGQGNTEAF
11 | TRBV6-1 | ASTAGQSTEAF
11 | TRBV9 | ASSPTRGREQF
10 | TRBV20-1 | SARDVEDTQY
16 | TRBV12-3/TRBV12-4 | ASSFLTSGGSGTDTQY
13 | TRBV9 | ASSVGDGRDTEAF
13 | TRBV9 | ASSGAGTGDNEQF
13 | TRBV7-9 | ASSLRRTAWETQY
12 | TRBV6-1 | TSSEGRRGTEAF
13 | TRBV7-2 | ASSLHSMLEDTQY
11 | TRBV20-1 | SASGINSYEQY
12 | TRBV6-2/TRBV6-3 | ASTNRDRAYEQY
10 | TRBV20-1 | SASDSSYEQY
12 | TRBV18 | ASSPTRGNTEAF
12 | TRBV19 | ASSGTGESNEQF
11 | TRBV29-1 | SVDLLNTGELF
12 | TRBV30 | AWSVLSREETQY
19 | TRBV28 | ASSSPRGLADSYSSTDTQY
13 | TRBV27 | ASRLLGSYNSPLH
18 | TRBV2 | ASGAGGPEWTGVKTDTQY
13 | TRBV5-1 | ASSLLASDTDTQY
13 | TRBV19 | ASSIYPGIDQPQH
15 | TRBV4-1 | ASSPLEGNPVAYGYT
11 | TRBV7-2 | ASSQDRREKLF
11 | TRBV5-6 | ASSGDSTDTQY
12 | TRBV7-9 | ASYSTVGTDTQY
12 | TRBV28 | ASSLQPTGKEAF
12 | TRBV28 | ASSRDRVNTEAF
13 | TRBV29-1 | SVGRTSGRGYEQY
13 | TRBV4-1 | ASSQEAANTGELF
13 | TRBV19 | ASSMPGRLNTEAF
12 | TRBV5-8 | ASSLAAGVQPQH
14 | TRBV6-1 | ASSERQHFSNQPQH
12 | TRBV29-1 | SVGTGDLAYGYT
11 | TRBV12-3/TRBV12-4 | ASSPSGGYEQY
12 | TRBV27 | ASSLGQGTYGYT
11 | TRBV24-1 | ATRSGGAGEQY
7 | TRBV30 | ACEPRAF
9 | TRBV6-2/TRBV6-3 | ASSKTGVLH
17 | TRBV28 | ASSTRLEREREAKNIQY
13 | TRBV20-1 | SARSGLDYLGKQY